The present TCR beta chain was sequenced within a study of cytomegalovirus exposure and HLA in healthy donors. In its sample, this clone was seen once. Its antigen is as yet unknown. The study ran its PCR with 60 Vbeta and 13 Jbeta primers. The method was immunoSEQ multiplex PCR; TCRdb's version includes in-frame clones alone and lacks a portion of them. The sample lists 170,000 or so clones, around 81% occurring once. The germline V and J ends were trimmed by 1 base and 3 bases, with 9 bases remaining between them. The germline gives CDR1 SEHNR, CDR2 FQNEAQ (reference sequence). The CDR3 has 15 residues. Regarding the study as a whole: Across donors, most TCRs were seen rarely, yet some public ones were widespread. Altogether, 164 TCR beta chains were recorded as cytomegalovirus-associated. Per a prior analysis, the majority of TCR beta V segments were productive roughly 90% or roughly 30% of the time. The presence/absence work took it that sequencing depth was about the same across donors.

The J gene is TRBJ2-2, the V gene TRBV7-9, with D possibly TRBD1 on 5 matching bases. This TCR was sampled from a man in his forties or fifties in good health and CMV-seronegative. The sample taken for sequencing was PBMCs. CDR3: CASSLEQAYTGELFF. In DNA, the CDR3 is TGTGCCAGCAGCTTAGAACAGGCCTACACCGGGGAGCTGTTTTTT.